This T cell receptor (beta chain) was retrieved from a study of breast tumors, draining lymph nodes, adjacent tissues. Trimming took 4 bases from V and 5 from J; bases not matched to a gene: 7. Germline-derived CDR1 and CDR2 are LNHNV and YYDKDF (reference sequence). The CDR3 is made up of 14 amino acids. Using its own MiXCR run on the multiplex PCR reads, TCRdb lists one record per CDR3 protein. This table holds about 230,000 distinct CDR3 sequences, approximately 31% found once. Comments on this clonotype: The target antigen is unknown.

Breast cancer patients provided tissue from their axillary draining lymph nodes. The study, taken as a whole, reports: Findings are consistent with lymph node origin and intratumoral expansion of most tumor T cells. Tumor T cell lymph node origin was a supported hypothesis, not proven. Tumor TCR diversity was below lymph nodes but above nontumor tissue.

The chain links TRBV15 to TRBJ1-2; 7 bases map to TRBD1. The origin of this receptor is a female donor with breast cancer. Some clones in this sample may be carry-over from other donors' samples. The sample taken for sequencing was axillary lymph node tissue. CDR3 residues: CATSTQGSLYGYTF. CDR3 nucleotide sequence: TGTGCCACCAGCACACAGGGGAGCTTATATGGCTACACCTTC.